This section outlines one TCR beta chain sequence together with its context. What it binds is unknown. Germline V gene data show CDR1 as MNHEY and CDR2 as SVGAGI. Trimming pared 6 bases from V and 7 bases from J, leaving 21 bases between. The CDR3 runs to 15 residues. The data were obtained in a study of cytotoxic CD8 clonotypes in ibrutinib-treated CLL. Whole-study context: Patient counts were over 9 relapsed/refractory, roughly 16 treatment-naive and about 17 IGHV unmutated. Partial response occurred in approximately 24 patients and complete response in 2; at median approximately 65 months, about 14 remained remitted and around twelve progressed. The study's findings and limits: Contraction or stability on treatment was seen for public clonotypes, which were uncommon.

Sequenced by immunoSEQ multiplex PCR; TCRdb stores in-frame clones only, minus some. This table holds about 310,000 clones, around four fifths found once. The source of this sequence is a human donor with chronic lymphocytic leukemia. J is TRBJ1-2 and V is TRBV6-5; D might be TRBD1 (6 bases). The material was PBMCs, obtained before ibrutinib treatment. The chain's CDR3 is CASSNPASGASGYTF. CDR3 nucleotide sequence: TGTGCCAGCAGCAACCCAGCTTCAGGGGCCTCTGGCTACACCTTC.